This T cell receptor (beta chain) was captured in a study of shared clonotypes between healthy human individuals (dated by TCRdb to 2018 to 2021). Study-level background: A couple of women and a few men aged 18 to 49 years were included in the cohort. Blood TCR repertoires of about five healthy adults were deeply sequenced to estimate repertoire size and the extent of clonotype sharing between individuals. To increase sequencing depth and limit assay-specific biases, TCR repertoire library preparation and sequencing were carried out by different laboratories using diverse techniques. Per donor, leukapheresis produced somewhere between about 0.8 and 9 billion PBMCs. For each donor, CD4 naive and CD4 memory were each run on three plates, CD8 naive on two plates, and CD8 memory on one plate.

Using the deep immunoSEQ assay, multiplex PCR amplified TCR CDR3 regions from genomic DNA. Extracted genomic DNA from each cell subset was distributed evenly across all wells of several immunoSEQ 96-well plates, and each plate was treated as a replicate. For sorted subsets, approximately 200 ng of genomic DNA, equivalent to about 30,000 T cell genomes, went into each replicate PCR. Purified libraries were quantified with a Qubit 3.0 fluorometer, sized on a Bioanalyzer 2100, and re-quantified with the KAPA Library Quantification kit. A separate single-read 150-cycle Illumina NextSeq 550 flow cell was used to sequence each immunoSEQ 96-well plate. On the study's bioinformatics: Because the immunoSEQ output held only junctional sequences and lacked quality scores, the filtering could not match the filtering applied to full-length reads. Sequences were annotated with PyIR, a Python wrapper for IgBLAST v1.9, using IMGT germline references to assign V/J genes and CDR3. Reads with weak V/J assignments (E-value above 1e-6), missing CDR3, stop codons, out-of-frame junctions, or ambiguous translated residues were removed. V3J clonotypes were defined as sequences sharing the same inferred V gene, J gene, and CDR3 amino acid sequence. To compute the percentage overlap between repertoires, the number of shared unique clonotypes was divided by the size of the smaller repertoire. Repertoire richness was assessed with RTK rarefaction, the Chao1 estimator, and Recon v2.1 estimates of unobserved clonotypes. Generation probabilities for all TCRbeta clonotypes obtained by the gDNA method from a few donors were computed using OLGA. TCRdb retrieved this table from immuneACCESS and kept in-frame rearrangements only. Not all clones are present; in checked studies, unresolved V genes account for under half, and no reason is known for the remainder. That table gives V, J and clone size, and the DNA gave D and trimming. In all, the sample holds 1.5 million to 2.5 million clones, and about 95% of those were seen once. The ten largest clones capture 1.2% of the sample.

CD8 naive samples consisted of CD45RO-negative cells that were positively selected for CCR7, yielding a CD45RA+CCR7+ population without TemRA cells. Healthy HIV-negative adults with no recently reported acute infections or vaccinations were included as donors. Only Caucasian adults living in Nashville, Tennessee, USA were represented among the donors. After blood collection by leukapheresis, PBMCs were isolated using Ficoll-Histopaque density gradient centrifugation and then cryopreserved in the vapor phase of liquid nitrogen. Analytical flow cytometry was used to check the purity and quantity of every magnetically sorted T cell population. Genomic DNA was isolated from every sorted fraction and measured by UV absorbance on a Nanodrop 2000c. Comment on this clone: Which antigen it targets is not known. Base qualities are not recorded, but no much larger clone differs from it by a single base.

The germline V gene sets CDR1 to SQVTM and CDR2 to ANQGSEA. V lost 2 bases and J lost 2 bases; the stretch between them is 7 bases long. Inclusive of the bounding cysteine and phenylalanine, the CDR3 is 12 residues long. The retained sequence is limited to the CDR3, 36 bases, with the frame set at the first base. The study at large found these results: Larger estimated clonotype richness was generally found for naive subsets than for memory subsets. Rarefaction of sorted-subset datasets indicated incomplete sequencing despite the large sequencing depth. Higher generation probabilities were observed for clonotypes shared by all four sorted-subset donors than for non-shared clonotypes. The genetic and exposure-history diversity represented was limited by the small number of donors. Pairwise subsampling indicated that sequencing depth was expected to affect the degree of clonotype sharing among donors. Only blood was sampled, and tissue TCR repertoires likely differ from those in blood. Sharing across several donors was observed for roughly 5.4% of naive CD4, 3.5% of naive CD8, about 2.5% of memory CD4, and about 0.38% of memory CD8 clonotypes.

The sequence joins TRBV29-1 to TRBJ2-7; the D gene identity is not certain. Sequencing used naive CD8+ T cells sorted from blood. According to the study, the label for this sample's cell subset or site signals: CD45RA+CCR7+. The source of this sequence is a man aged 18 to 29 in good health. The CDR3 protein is CSVESETYEQYF. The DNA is TGCAGCGTTGAATCGGAGACCTACGAGCAGTACTTC.